This TCR beta chain is drawn from a study of sequential checkpoint blockade in melanoma. Study at large: Randomization was 1:1 between first-line nivolumab→ipilimumab and ipilimumab→nivolumab.

The V gene lost 6 bases and the J gene lost 2 bases, with 5 bases spanning the gap. The CDR3 spans 12 residues. Germline CDR1 reads MDHEN; CDR2 reads SYDVKM. Generated by immunoSEQ multiplex PCR, the TCRdb table keeps only in-frame clones and is missing some. Seen here are about 27,000 clones, 77% observed once, and the top ten hold 13%. Treatment defined: randomized to nivolumab then ipilimumab (arm A) or the reverse (arm B). The sample was CD8+ T cells sorted from blood (inferred from file names), taken from a patient given nivolumab and ipilimumab in sequence. The J gene is TRBJ1-5, the V gene TRBV28; perhaps TRBD1 as D (5 bases). The sequence derives from a human donor with melanoma. The CDR3 reads CASRQGNQPQHF. Here the CDR3 DNA reads TGTGCCAGCAGACAGGGCAATCAGCCCCAGCATTTT.